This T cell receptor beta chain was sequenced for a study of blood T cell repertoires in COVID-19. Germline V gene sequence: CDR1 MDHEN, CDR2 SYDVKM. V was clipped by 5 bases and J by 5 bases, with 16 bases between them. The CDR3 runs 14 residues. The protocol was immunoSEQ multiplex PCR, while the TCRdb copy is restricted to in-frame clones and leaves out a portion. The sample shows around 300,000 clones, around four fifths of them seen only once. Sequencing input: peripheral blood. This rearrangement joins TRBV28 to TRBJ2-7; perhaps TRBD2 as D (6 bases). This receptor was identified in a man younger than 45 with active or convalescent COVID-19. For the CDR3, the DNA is TGTGCCAGCAGTCCTCCGACTAGTTTCCACGAGCAGTACTTC. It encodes CASSPPTSFHEQYF.